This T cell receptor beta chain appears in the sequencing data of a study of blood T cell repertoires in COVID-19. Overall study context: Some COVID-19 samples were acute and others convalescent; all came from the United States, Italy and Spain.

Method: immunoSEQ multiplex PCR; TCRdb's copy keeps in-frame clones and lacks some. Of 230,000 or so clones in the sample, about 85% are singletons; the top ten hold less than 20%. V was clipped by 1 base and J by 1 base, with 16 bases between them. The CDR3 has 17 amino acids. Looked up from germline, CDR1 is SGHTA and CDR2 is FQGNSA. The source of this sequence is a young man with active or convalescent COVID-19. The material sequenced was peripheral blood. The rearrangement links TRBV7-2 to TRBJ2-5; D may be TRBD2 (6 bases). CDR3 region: CASSLGLMGGVQETQYF. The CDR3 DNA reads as TGTGCCAGCAGCTTAGGCCTTATGGGCGGGGTCCAAGAGACCCAGTACTTC.